The 31 T cell receptor beta chains given below trace back to one sample, sequenced in a study of early T cells in non-severe SARS-CoV-2 infection. TCRdb fed the 5' RACE reads into MiXCR, producing one record per CDR3 protein. This sample has around 53,000 distinct CDR3 sequences; about 9.8% occur once, and the top ten carry roughly 8.7%. Sequencing input: whole blood. The receptors derive from an adult who was a healthcare worker with PCR-confirmed SARS-CoV-2 infection or an uninfected control (not recorded which).

Concerning this clonotype: A read error may be the cause here, since a much bigger clone is one base away. The chain links TRBV3-1 to TRBJ1-1; a possible D gene is TRBD1 (5 bases). The CDR3 is made up of 17 amino acids. Germline V CDR1 and CDR2: LGHDT, YNNKEL (reference sequence). V was clipped by 5 bases and J by 1 base, with 20 bases between them. CDR3 sequence (DNA): TGTGCCAGCAGCTCCACCCACGACAGATATACGAACACTGAAGCTTTCTTT. Its translation: CASSSTHDRYTNTEAFF.

Only a few counts were recorded for this clonotype. This chain links TRBV9 with TRBJ1-5; TRBD1 matches at 7 bases. After removal of 4 bases from V and 1 base from J, the junction contained 8 bases not matched to a gene. The CDR3 covers 16 residues. CDR1 is SGDLS and CDR2 is YYNGEE in the germline V gene. CDR3 protein: CASSPTGVESNQPQHF. The CDR3, as DNA: TGTGCCAGCAGCCCAACAGGGGTGGAGAGCAATCAGCCCCAGCATTTT.

This clonotype was detected ten times or more. V is TRBV19 and J is TRBJ2-5; 7 nucleotides match TRBD1. V was clipped by 5 bases and J by 6 bases; unmatched bases: 12. The CDR3 is 15 residues long. Germline V lookup: CDR1 LNHDA, CDR2 SQIVND (reference sequence). The CDR3 loop is CASSRTGVPEKTQYF. In nucleotides, the CDR3 is TGTGCCAGTAGTCGTACAGGGGTCCCAGAGAAGACCCAGTACTTC.

This clonotype showed up many times. This chain uses TRBV20-1 with TRBJ2-1, with 7 bases identical to TRBD2. Germline CDR1 reads DFQATT; CDR2 reads SNEGSKA (reference sequence). This CDR3 comprises 15 residues. V dropped 1 base and J dropped 12; count of bases not matched to a gene: 15. CDR3 coding DNA: TGCAGTGCTAGAGCGCGGCTAGCGGAGACAATGAGGCAGTTCTTC. The encoded protein is CSARARLAETMRQFF.

The sample holds many counts of this clonotype. The J gene is TRBJ2-7, the V gene TRBV5-4, with no clear D. Trimming took 4 bases from V and 2 from J, leaving 16 bases between them. CDR3 length: 15 residues. Per germline, CDR1 SGHNT and CDR2 YYREEE (reference sequence). In nucleotides, the CDR3 is TGTGCCAGCAGCGCAAAAGGTGGCAGAACCTACGAGCAGTACTTC. This codes for CASSAKGGRTYEQYF.

This clonotype was counted many times. This chain joins TRBV21-1 and TRBJ2-1. TRBV21-1 represents a pseudogene. The CDR3 loop spans 16 amino acids. The CDR3: CASSTEQGTPYNEQFF. For the CDR3, the DNA is TGTGCCAGCAGCACCGAACAAGGCACTCCCTACAATGAGCAGTTCTTC.

The chain has TRBV20-1 and TRBJ2-1; D is unclear. Trimming shortened V by 8 bases and J by 0 bases, and 5 bases separated the two germline ends. This CDR3 is built from 11 residues. Germline V CDR1 and CDR2: DFQATT, SNEGSKA (reference sequence). This CDR3 is CSRSSYNEQFF. The CDR3 DNA reads TGCAGTAGAAGCTCCTACAATGAGCAGTTCTTC.

The rearrangement joins TRBV20-1 to TRBJ1-6; D remains unclear. The CDR3 spans 13 residues. CDR1 is DFQATT and CDR2 is SNEGSKA in the germline V gene (reference sequence). V dropped 0 bases and J dropped 6 bases, with 6 bases sitting between them. The CDR3 nucleotides are TGCAGTGCTAGAGACAGGCTTAATTCACCCCTCCACTTT. It is translated as CSARDRLNSPLHF.

This clonotype has only a few counts. The chain combines TRBV30 with TRBJ2-2; D may be TRBD1 (5 bases). From germline, CDR1 is GTSNPN and CDR2 SVGIG (reference sequence). Trimming cost V 1 base and J 1 base, with 7 bases left between them. This CDR3 spans 14 amino acids. CDR3 coding DNA: TGTGCCTGGAGTGGACAGCAGAACACCGGGGAGCTGTTTTTT. It encodes CAWSGQQNTGELFF.

This clonotype has at least ten counts. The chain is built from TRBV18 and TRBJ2-5; 7 positions agree with TRBD1. The V segment lost 8 bases and the J segment 0 bases; nucleotides outside the gene matches: 9. The CDR3 covers 15 residues. Per the germline V gene, CDR1 is KGHSH and CDR2 is LQKENI. The CDR3 protein is CASRRGGRHQETQYF. The CDR3 nucleotides are TGTGCCAGCCGCCGAGGGGGCAGGCACCAAGAGACCCAGTACTTC. The full variable domain, in which reference TRBV18 and TRBJ2-5 provide the parts outside the CDR3, is NAGVMQNPRHLVRRRGQEARLRCSPMKGHSHVYWYRQLPEEGLKFMVYLQKENIIDESGMPKERFSAEFPKEGPSILRIQQVVRGDSAAYFCASRRGGRHQETQYFGPGTRLLVL.

This clonotype was seen a few times. The chain is built from TRBV7-3 and TRBJ2-1; TRBD2 matches 11 bases. J lost 4 bases, V lost 1 base, and 3 bases had no gene match. Germline CDR1 and CDR2: SGHTA and FQGTGA. The length of the CDR3 is 16 residues. The CDR3 loop is CASSLITSGGYNEQFF. CDR3 nucleotides: TGTGCCAGCAGCTTAATAACTAGCGGGGGATACAATGAGCAGTTCTTC.

This clonotype was counted only a few times. The chain has TRBV11-3 and TRBJ2-1, with D unresolved. The CDR3 sequence is 11 residues long. Per the germline V gene, CDR1 is SGHNT and CDR2 is YENEEA. Trimming shortened V by 0 bases and J by 6 bases, and 0 bases separated the two germline ends. The CDR3 here is CASSLDNEQFF. CDR3 nucleotides: TGTGCCAGCAGCTTAGACAATGAGCAGTTCTTC.

This clonotype was seen ten or more times. J is TRBJ1-5 and V is TRBV7-9; a possible D gene is TRBD1 (5 bases). Trimming took 4 bases from V and 4 from J, leaving 11 bases between them. The CDR3 contains 14 residues. Per germline, CDR1 SEHNR and CDR2 FQNEAQ (reference sequence). The CDR3 sequence: CASSSRDGNQPQHF. DNA of the CDR3: TGTGCCAGCAGCTCCCGGGACGGAAATCAGCCCCAGCATTTT.

In this sample, this clonotype turned up many times. V and J are TRBV9 and TRBJ1-1; 11 bases are a match to TRBD1. This CDR3 has 16 residues. V trimming: 4 bases; J trimming: 4 bases; junction bases outside the gene matches: 9. CDR1 and CDR2 (germline): SGDLS, YYNGEE. The CDR3 bases are TGTGCCAGCAGCACCGGGACAGGGGGTTTTAGCACTGAAGCTTTCTTT. Translation gives CASSTGTGGFSTEAFF.

This clonotype is termed medium-sized. CDR3 sequence reads: CSAEQGHPYEQYF. CDR3 bases: TGCAGTGCTGAGCAGGGACACCCCTACGAGCAGTACTTC. This chain joins TRBV20-1 and TRBJ2-7, with D possibly being TRBD1 (6 bases). Trimming cost V 5 bases and J 2 bases, with 13 bases left between them. The CDR3 loop spans 13 amino acids. Germline V gene sequence: CDR1 DFQATT, CDR2 SNEGSKA (reference sequence).

This clonotype has ten or more counts. The chain employs TRBV27 and TRBJ1-5, with D hard to call. Trimming removed 2 bases at V and 11 bases at J, with 13 bases between. The CDR3 runs to 13 residues. Germline CDR1 reads MNHEY; CDR2 reads SMNVEV (reference sequence). The CDR3 DNA is TGTGCCAGCAGTTTACAAACCTCCAGCTCCCAGCATTTT. Its protein is CASSLQTSSSQHF.

This clonotype was observed at least ten times. This chain uses TRBV20-1 with TRBJ2-7, with 9 positions matching TRBD1. With 5 bases clipped from V and 3 bases from J, the junction kept 11 bases outside the gene matches. Germline CDR1 is DFQATT and CDR2 is SNEGSKA (reference sequence). CDR3 length: 15 amino acids. CDR3 sequence: CSAGDRERGHYEQYF. The CDR3 DNA follows: TGCAGTGCTGGGGACAGGGAGAGGGGTCACTACGAGCAGTACTTC.

The chain couples TRBV7-2 to TRBJ1-2; D perhaps matches TRBD1 (5 bases). Germline V gene lookup returns CDR1 SGHTA and CDR2 FQGNSA. Trimming shortened V by 2 bases and J by 1 base, and 14 bases separated the two germline ends. The CDR3 runs to 16 residues. CDR3 in amino acids: CASSLFPRVVNYGYTF. CDR3 DNA: TGTGCCAGCAGCTTATTTCCCAGGGTCGTTAACTATGGCTACACCTTC.

This clonotype has ten or more counts. This rearrangement joins TRBV29-1 to TRBJ2-6; D ambiguous. The germline V gene encodes CDR1 SQVTM and CDR2 ANQGSEA. The CDR3 is 15 amino acids. Trimming took off 0 bases at V and 2 bases at J, with 8 bases between the two ends. This CDR3 is CSVEDTVAGANVLTF. In DNA form, the CDR3 reads TGCAGCGTTGAAGACACAGTTGCTGGGGCCAACGTCCTGACTTTC.

Many counts were recorded for this clonotype. The chain recombines TRBV6-6 with TRBJ2-3, with D maybe TRBD2 (5 bases). Germline CDR1 is MNHNY and CDR2 is SVGAGI (reference sequence). The CDR3 length is 15 residues. Trimming pared 2 bases from V and 0 bases from J, leaving 9 bases between. The CDR3 region has the DNA TGTGCCAGCAGTTACCGGGGAACTAGCACAGATACGCAGTATTTT. It specifies CASSYRGTSTDTQYF.

This clonotype was seen repeatedly, ten times or more. This chain's CDR3 is CASSYALMGLAGYTGELFF. CDR3 in DNA: TGTGCCAGCAGTTACGCTTTGATGGGACTAGCGGGATATACCGGGGAGCTGTTTTTT. The J gene is TRBJ2-2, the V gene TRBV6-5; 13 bases map to TRBD2. CDR1 is MNHEY and CDR2 is SVGAGI in the germline V gene. V was clipped by 2 bases and J by 5 bases; unmatched bases: 11. The CDR3 is 19 amino acids.

Worth noting for this clonotype: Germline and junction disagree at one end, which may indicate a read error. The V and J genes are TRBV7-9 and TRBJ1-6, with D hard to call. From germline, CDR1 is SEHNR and CDR2 FQNEAQ (reference sequence). This CDR3 spans 11 amino acids. CDR3 sequence reads: CASSLGEEVNF. CDR3 nucleotides: TGTGCCAGCAGCTTAGGCGAGGAGGTCAACTTT.

This clonotype was counted a few times. This chain uses TRBV15 with TRBJ2-7; D is uncertain. Trimming removed 0 bases at V and 0 bases at J, with 18 bases between. The length of the CDR3 is 18 residues. CDR1 and CDR2 (germline): LNHNV, YYDKDF (reference sequence). The CDR3 DNA follows: TGTGCCACCAGCAGAGACCCGGCCTCGGACCGGAGCTCCTACGAGCAGTACTTC. Its protein product is CATSRDPASDRSSYEQYF.

This clonotype has more than one count but fewer than ten. V usage is TRBV20-1 and J usage is TRBJ1-5; D remains ambiguous. V shed 6 bases and J shed 6 bases, with 21 bases lying between them. CDR1 and CDR2 from the germline V gene are DFQATT and SNEGSKA (reference sequence). This CDR3 has 15 residues. The CDR3 coding sequence is TGCAGTGCCCAAACCGTGGGTATCGGAGTTCAGCCCCAGCATTTT. Residues: CSAQTVGIGVQPQHF.

This clonotype was seen repeatedly, ten times or more. This chain links TRBV5-6 with TRBJ2-6; TRBD1 matches at 7 bases. Per the germline V gene, CDR1 is SGHDT and CDR2 is YYEEEE. After removal of 5 bases from V and 0 bases from J, the junction contained 5 bases not matched to a gene. The CDR3 spans 16 residues. CDR3 sequence: CASRGQANSGANVLTF. CDR3 nucleotides: TGTGCCAGCAGAGGACAGGCCAACTCTGGGGCCAACGTCCTGACTTTC. Filled out from reference TRBV5-6 and TRBJ2-6, the complete variable domain reads DAGVTQSPTHLIKTRGQQVTLRCSPKSGHDTVSWYQQALGQGPQFIFQYYEEEERQRGNFPDRFSGHQFPNYSSELNVNALLLGDSALYLCASRGQANSGANVLTFGAGSRLTVL.

Only a few counts were recorded for this clonotype. This chain connects TRBV6-6 to TRBJ1-5, with 7 bases aligning to TRBD1. The CDR3 runs 16 residues. Trimming at V came to 1 base and at J to 2 bases, leaving 5 bases not matched to a gene. Germline V lookup: CDR1 MNHNY, CDR2 SVGAGI (reference sequence). The CDR3 sequence is CASSYWAGGGNQPQHF. CDR3 in DNA: TGTGCCAGCAGTTACTGGGCAGGGGGGGGCAATCAGCCCCAGCATTTT.

This clonotype was observed a handful of times. This sequence joins TRBV27 and TRBJ2-7, with 7 bases lining up with TRBD1. J gave up 1 base and V 5 bases, and 5 bases lay outside the gene matches. The CDR3 has 14 residues. Germline-derived CDR1 and CDR2 are MNHEY and SMNVEV (reference sequence). The DNA for the CDR3 is TGTGCCAGCAGTCCGTTGGACAGGTCCTACGAGCAGTACTTC. This sequence encodes CASSPLDRSYEQYF.

The chain combines TRBV5-4 with TRBJ2-1, with D possibly matching TRBD1 (5 bases). Germline lookup yields CDR1 SGHNT and CDR2 YYREEE (reference sequence). The CDR3 has 14 residues. The germline V and J ends were trimmed by 4 bases and 0 bases, with 8 bases remaining between them. The CDR3 spells CASSPDTSYNEQFF. CDR3 DNA: TGTGCCAGCAGCCCGGACACCTCCTACAATGAGCAGTTCTTC.

This clonotype was found a few times. The chain is built from TRBV7-8 and TRBJ1-5; no definite D call. Germline V gene data show CDR1 as SGHVS and CDR2 as FQNEAQ. The V and J ends lost 0 bases and 2 bases respectively, with 14 bases between them. The CDR3 is made up of 17 amino acids. The CDR3 spells CASSLARDAIGNQPQHF. The CDR3 bases are TGTGCCAGCAGCTTAGCGCGAGATGCGATAGGCAATCAGCCCCAGCATTTT.

This clonotype has only a few counts. This chain uses TRBV20-1 with TRBJ2-1, with TRBD2 matching 11 bases. The germline CDR1 and CDR2 sequences are DFQATT and SNEGSKA (reference sequence). The V and J ends lost 6 bases and 3 bases, in that order; junction bases with no gene match: 10. This CDR3 has 16 residues. DNA of the CDR3: TGCAGTGCGGGACTAGCGGAGGGGCGATACTACAATGAGCAGTTCTTC. Translated, it gives CSAGLAEGRYYNEQFF.

This clonotype was seen at least ten times. This chain joins TRBV5-1 and TRBJ2-1, with D possibly being TRBD1 or TRBD2 (5 bases each). Germline V lookup: CDR1 SGHRS, CDR2 YFSETQ. V was clipped by 0 bases and J by 8 bases, with 18 bases between them. The CDR3 is 16 residues long. DNA for the CDR3: TGCGCCAGCAGCTTGGGTCAGATCCTGATGGGGGATGAGCAGTTCTTC. It yields the protein CASSLGQILMGDEQFF. Based on the CDR3 plus reference TRBV5-1 and TRBJ2-1, the full variable domain is KAGVTQTPRYLIKTRGQQVTLSCSPISGHRSVSWYQQTPGQGLQFLFEYFSETQRNKGNFPGRFSGRQFSNSRSEMNVSTLELGDSALYLCASSLGQILMGDEQFFGPGTRLTVL.